The next 18 T cell receptor beta chains were all read from a single sample in a study of blood T cell repertoires in COVID-19. TCRdb keeps only in-frame clones here, not all; method: immunoSEQ multiplex PCR. The repertoire has around 170,000 clones, 80% to 85% of them found once; the top ten carry roughly 8%. The sequenced material came from PBMCs or T cells enriched from blood (not recorded which). These receptors were collected from a woman in her 50s who had recovered from COVID-19.

V usage is TRBV6-5 and J usage is TRBJ1-1; 11 positions agree with TRBD1. There are 15 residues in the CDR3. Trimming removed 2 bases from V and 5 bases from J; junction bases left unmatched: 4. Germline CDR1 is MNHEY and CDR2 is SVGAGI. The CDR3 is CASSYLGTGGTEAFF. The CDR3, as DNA: TGTGCCAGCAGTTACCTCGGGACAGGGGGGACTGAAGCTTTCTTT.

This clone was observed once. The CDR3 loop is CASSEAGGSKNSPLHF. The CDR3, as DNA: TGTGCCAGCAGTGAAGCGGGGGGAAGTAAGAATTCACCCCTCCACTTT. The rearrangement uses TRBV6-1 and TRBJ1-6; a possible D gene is TRBD1 (5 bases). Germline-derived CDR1 and CDR2 are MNHNS and SASEGT. The CDR3 runs to 16 residues. V was clipped by 0 bases and J by 7 bases, with 13 bases between them.

This clone was recorded only once. The gene calls are TRBV4-2 and TRBJ2-7, with a possible D match to TRBD2 (6 bases). This CDR3 comprises 15 residues. Trimming cost V 0 bases and J 4 bases, with 13 bases left between them. CDR1 and CDR2 from the germline V gene are LGHNA and YNFKEQ. CDR3 coding DNA: TGTGCCAGCAGCCAAGATAGGAGGGACTTTTACGAGCAGTACTTC. Protein: CASSQDRRDFYEQYF.

The chain is built from TRBV5-5 and TRBJ2-3; 8 positions match TRBD1. The CDR3 loop spans 15 amino acids. With 5 bases clipped from V and 3 bases from J, the junction kept 8 bases outside the gene matches. Looked up from germline, CDR1 is SGHKS and CDR2 is YYEKEE (reference sequence). The chain's CDR3 is CASRGRDRLTDTQYF. DNA for the CDR3: TGTGCCAGCAGAGGCAGGGACAGGTTAACAGATACGCAGTATTTT.

This chain joins TRBV7-9 and TRBJ2-7; maybe TRBD2 (5 bases). Trimming cost V 5 bases and J 4 bases, with 15 bases left between them. The CDR3 runs 14 residues. Per germline, CDR1 SEHNR and CDR2 FQNEAQ (reference sequence). The CDR3 region is CASSPAPRTYEQYF. CDR3 DNA: TGTGCCAGCAGCCCTGCCCCCAGGACTTACGAGCAGTACTTC.

The chain joins TRBV11-1 to TRBJ2-4; TRBD2 matches 11 bases. CDR3 length: 13 residues. The ends lost 7 bases at V and 5 bases at J; junction bases unmatched: 1. The V gene's germline CDR1 is SGHAT and CDR2 FQDESV (reference sequence). DNA of the CDR3: TGTGCCAGCAAACTAGCGGGAGAAAACATTCAGTACTTC. Translating gives CASKLAGENIQYF.

J is TRBJ1-6 and V is TRBV6-2 or TRBV6-3, with D unclear. CDR1 is MNHEY and CDR2 is SVGEGT in the germline V gene. Trimming pared 5 bases from V and 6 bases from J, leaving 11 bases between. The length of the CDR3 is 14 residues. CDR3 in amino acids: CASSAGLPNSPLHF. Written as DNA, the CDR3 is TGTGCCAGCAGTGCGGGGTTACCTAATTCACCCCTCCACTTT.

This chain uses TRBV24-1 with TRBJ1-5; unclear D gene. The CDR3 is 14 residues long. Germline V gives CDR1 KGHDR, CDR2 SFDVKD. The V gene lost 4 bases and the J gene lost 6 bases, with 12 bases spanning the gap. CDR3 DNA: TGTGCCACCAGTGAGGTAACAGTCAGTCAGCCCCAGCATTTT. Residues: CATSEVTVSQPQHF.

The genes are TRBV28 and TRBJ2-7; D perhaps matches TRBD1 (7 bases). CDR1 MDHEN and CDR2 SYDVKM come from the germline V gene. Trimming removed 2 bases at V and 6 bases at J, with 14 bases between. This CDR3 is built from 14 residues. CDR3 bases: TGTGCCAGCAGTTTAACAGGGGACTCATCCGAGCAGTACTTC. This encodes CASSLTGDSSEQYF. Supplemented by reference TRBV28 and TRBJ2-7, the full variable domain reads DVKVTQSSRYLVKRTGEKVFLECVQDMDHENMFWYRQDPGLGLRLIYFSYDVKMKEKGDIPEGYSVSREKKERFSLILESASTNQTSMYLCASSLTGDSSEQYFGPGTRLTVT.

The chain has TRBV6-5 and TRBJ2-7, with D maybe TRBD1 (5 bases). This CDR3 is 13 amino acids long. Per germline, CDR1 MNHEY and CDR2 SVGAGI. With 6 bases removed from V and 5 bases from J, the gap between germline ends came to 14 bases. The CDR3 region has the DNA TGTGCCAGCAGAATCGGACAATTCAACGAGCAGTACTTC. It is translated as CASRIGQFNEQYF.

The gene calls are TRBV9 and TRBJ1-1; possible D gene TRBD1, 5 bases. Germline loops: CDR1 SGDLS, CDR2 YYNGEE. This CDR3 contains 15 residues. Trimming removed 0 bases from V and 4 bases from J, with 13 bases in between. Here the CDR3 reads CASSVDPVGGTEAFF. The CDR3 DNA reads TGTGCCAGCAGCGTAGACCCAGTGGGGGGCACTGAAGCTTTCTTT. The full variable domain, completed using reference TRBV9 and TRBJ1-1, is DSGVTQTPKHLITATGQRVTLRCSPRSGDLSVYWYQQSLDQGLQFLIQYYNGEERAKGNILERFSAQQFPDLHSELNLSSLELGDSALYFCASSVDPVGGTEAFFGQGTRLTVV.

The chain combines TRBV7-6 with TRBJ2-1; 12 bases are a match to TRBD2. The CDR3 has 15 amino acids. Germline V gene data show CDR1 as SGHVS and CDR2 as FNYEAQ. Trimming at V came to 5 bases and at J to 8 bases, leaving 7 bases not matched to a gene. The CDR3 nucleotides read TGTGCCAGCAGCAAGACTAGCGGGAGTATATATGAGCAGTTCTTC. Translated: CASSKTSGSIYEQFF.

The chain recombines TRBV2 with TRBJ2-5; 13 nucleotides align to TRBD2. In germline, CDR1 is SNHLY, CDR2 FYNNEI. The CDR3 runs to 15 residues. Trimming cost V 8 bases and J 4 bases; bases outside gene matches: 7. In DNA, the CDR3 is TGTGCCAGCCGCGGACTAGCGGGAGAGGGAGAGACCCAGTACTTC. Its translation: CASRGLAGEGETQYF.

The chain joins TRBV7-3 to TRBJ2-2; D unclear. V lost 0 bases, J lost 3 bases, and 11 bases lay in between. CDR1 is SGHTA, CDR2 FQGTGA, per germline. The CDR3 has 16 amino acids. The CDR3: CASSLTAGLHTGELFF. The CDR3 DNA follows: TGTGCCAGCAGCTTAACGGCAGGTCTTCACACCGGGGAGCTGTTTTTT.

This sequence joins TRBV28 and TRBJ2-7, with 7 bases fitting TRBD1. This CDR3 is 13 amino acids long. Germline loops: CDR1 MDHEN, CDR2 SYDVKM. Trimming took 6 bases from V and 4 from J; bases not matched to a gene: 6. This CDR3 reads CASSLGQRYEQYF. The CDR3 bases are TGTGCCAGCAGCCTGGGACAGAGATACGAGCAGTACTTC.

The chain employs TRBV25-1 and TRBJ2-6; possibly TRBD2 for D (6 bases). Per germline, CDR1 MGHDK and CDR2 SYGVNS. V lost 0 bases to trimming and J lost 0 bases, with 12 bases between them. This CDR3 comprises 18 residues. The DNA for the CDR3 is TGTGCCAGCAGTGAATACTCCCGCGGGGTCTCTGGGGCCAACGTCCTGACTTTC. Its translation is CASSEYSRGVSGANVLTF.

The V and J genes are TRBV29-1 and TRBJ2-2, with D perhaps matching TRBD1 (6 bases). Trimming took 4 bases from V and 0 from J, leaving 12 bases between them. The CDR3 spans 15 residues. CDR1 is SQVTM, CDR2 ANQGSEA, per germline. CDR3 region: CSVGLTGSNTGELFF. In DNA form, the CDR3 reads TGCAGCGTTGGGTTGACAGGATCGAACACCGGGGAGCTGTTTTTT.

The chain links TRBV28 to TRBJ2-4, with D maybe TRBD2 (5 bases). The CDR3 runs to 13 residues. Germline values: CDR1 MDHEN, CDR2 SYDVKM. V lost 10 bases and J lost 6, with 16 bases in between. CDR3 loop: CATTKAALNIQYF. Written as DNA, the CDR3 is TGTGCCACCACGAAAGCGGCCTTAAACATTCAGTACTTC.